The clone carrying this T cell receptor (beta chain) was seen more than once but under ten times. Its antigen remains unknown. V gave up 3 bases and J gave up 0 bases; unmatched junction bases: 11. The CDR3 has 18 residues. Germline-derived CDR1 and CDR2 are SGHVS and FQNEAQ. Molecules of cDNA were individually given unique molecular identifiers that were attached to them. TCRdb fed the 5' RACE reads into MiXCR, producing one record per CDR3 protein. The data hold 25,000 to 35,000 distinct CDR3 sequences, with roughly 6.6% observed a single time. The data were taken from a study of early T cells in non-severe SARS-CoV-2 infection. Study in general: Sequencing used unsorted whole-blood bulk RNA, so chains lack pairing.

Study-wide findings and caveats: Private and CD4 specificities were missed by VDJdb matching, skewed to anti-spike CD8.

The receptor's source is an adult who was a healthcare worker with PCR-confirmed SARS-CoV-2 infection or an uninfected control (not recorded which). This rearrangement joins TRBV7-8 to TRBJ1-1; TRBD1 matches 9 bases. Sequenced input: whole blood. The CDR3 DNA sequence: TGTGCCAGCAGCTTTAGCCGGGACAGGGAAAGGGTGAACACTGAAGCTTTCTTT. Amino acid sequence: CASSFSRDRERVNTEAFF.